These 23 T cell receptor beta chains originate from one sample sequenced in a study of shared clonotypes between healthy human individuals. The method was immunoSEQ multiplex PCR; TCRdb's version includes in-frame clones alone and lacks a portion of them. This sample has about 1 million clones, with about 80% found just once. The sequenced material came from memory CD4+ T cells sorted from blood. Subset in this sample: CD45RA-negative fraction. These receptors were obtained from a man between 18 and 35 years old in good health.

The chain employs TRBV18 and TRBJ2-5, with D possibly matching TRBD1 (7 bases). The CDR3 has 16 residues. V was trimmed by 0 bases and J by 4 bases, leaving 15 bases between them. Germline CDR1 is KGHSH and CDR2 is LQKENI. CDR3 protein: CASSPPRGTARETQYF. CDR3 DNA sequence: TGTGCCAGCTCACCACCGCGCGGGACAGCCCGAGAGACCCAGTACTTC.

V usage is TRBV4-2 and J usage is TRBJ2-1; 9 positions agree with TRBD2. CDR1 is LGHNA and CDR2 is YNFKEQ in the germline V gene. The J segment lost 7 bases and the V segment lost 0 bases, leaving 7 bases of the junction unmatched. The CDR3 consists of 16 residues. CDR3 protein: CASSQDLAGGVNEQFF. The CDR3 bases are TGTGCCAGCAGCCAAGATCTCGCGGGGGGGGTTAATGAGCAGTTCTTC.

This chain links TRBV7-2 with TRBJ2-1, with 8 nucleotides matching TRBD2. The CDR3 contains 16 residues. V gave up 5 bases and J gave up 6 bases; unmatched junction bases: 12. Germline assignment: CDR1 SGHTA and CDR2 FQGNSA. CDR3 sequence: CASSPGSGITGNEQFF. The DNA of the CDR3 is TGTGCCAGCAGCCCTGGTAGCGGGATAACGGGCAATGAGCAGTTCTTC.

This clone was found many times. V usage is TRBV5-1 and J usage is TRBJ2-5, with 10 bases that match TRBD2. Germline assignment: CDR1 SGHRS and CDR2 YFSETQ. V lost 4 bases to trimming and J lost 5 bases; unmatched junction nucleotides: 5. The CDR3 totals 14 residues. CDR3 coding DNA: TGCGCCAGCAGCCCGCTAGCGGGGGAGGAGACCCAGTACTTC. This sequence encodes CASSPLAGEETQYF.

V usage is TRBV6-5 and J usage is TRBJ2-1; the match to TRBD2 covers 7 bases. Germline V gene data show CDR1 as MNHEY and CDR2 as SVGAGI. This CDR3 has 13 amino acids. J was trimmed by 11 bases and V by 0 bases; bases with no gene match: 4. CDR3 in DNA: TGTGCCAGCAGTTACTCCCCGGGACTACAGCAGTTCTTC. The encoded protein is CASSYSPGLQQFF.

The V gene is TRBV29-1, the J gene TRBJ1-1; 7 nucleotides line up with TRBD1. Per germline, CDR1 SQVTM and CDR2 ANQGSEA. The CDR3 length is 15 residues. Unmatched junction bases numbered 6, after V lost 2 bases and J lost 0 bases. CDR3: CSVEPGQLMNTEAFF. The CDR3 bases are TGCAGCGTTGAACCGGGACAGCTGATGAACACTGAAGCTTTCTTT.

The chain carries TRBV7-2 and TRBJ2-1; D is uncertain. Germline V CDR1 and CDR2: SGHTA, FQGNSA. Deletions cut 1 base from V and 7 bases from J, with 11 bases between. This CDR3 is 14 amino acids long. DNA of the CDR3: TGTGCCAGCAGCTTAGGGCTAGAGATAAATGAGCAGTTCTTC. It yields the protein CASSLGLEINEQFF. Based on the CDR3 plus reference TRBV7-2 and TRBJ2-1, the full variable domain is GAGVSQSPSNKVTEKGKDVELRCDPISGHTALYWYRQSLGQGLEFLIYFQGNSAPDKSGLPSDRFSAERTGGSVSTLTIQRTQQEDSAVYLCASSLGLEINEQFFGPGTRLTVL.

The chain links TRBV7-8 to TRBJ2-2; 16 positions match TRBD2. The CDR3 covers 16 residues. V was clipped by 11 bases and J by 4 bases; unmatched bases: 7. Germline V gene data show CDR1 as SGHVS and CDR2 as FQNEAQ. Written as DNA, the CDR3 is TGTGCCTCATCCGGGACTAGCGGGAGGGTCACCGGGGAGCTGTTTTTT. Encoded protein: CASSGTSGRVTGELFF.

The CDR3 sequence: CASSPGTSGIFETQYF. The CDR3 coding sequence is TGCGCCAGCAGCCCCGGGACTAGCGGGATTTTCGAGACCCAGTACTTC. The chain carries TRBV5-1 and TRBJ2-5; 13 nucleotides line up with TRBD2. V shed 4 bases, J shed 5 bases, and the junction held 8 bases outside the gene matches. Germline CDR1 is SGHRS and CDR2 is YFSETQ. CDR3 length equals 16 residues.

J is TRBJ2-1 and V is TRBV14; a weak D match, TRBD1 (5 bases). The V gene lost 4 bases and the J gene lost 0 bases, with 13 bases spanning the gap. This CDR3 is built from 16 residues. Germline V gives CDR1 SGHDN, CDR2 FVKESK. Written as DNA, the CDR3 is TGTGCCAGCAGCCCAGGAAGGGGCCTCTCCTACAATGAGCAGTTCTTC. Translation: CASSPGRGLSYNEQFF.

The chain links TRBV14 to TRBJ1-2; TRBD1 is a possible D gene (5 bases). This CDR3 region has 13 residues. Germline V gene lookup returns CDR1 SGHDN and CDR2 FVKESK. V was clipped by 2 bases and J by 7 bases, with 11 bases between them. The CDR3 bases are TGTGCCAGCAGCCAAATGGGGGTGCCTGGCTACACCTTC. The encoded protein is CASSQMGVPGYTF.

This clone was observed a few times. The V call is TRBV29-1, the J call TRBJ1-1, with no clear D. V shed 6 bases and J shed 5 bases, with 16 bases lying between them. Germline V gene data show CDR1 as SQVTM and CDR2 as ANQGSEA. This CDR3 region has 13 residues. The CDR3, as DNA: TGCAGCGTCCAAGCTCAAATTCGGACTGAAGCTTTCTTT. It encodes CSVQAQIRTEAFF.

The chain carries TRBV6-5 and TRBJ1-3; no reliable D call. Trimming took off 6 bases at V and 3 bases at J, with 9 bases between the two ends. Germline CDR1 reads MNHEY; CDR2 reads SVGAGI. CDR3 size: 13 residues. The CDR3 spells CASRTGLGNTIYF. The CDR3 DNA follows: TGTGCCAGCAGGACCGGACTTGGAAACACCATATATTTT.

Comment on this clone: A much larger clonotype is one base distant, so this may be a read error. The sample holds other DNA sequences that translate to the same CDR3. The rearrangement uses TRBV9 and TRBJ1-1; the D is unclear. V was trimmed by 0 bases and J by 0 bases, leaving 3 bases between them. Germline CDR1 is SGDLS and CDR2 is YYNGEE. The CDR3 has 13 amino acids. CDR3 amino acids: CASSVAVNTEAFF. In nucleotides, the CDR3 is TGTGCCAGCAGCGTAGCGGTGAACACTGAAGCTTTCTTT.

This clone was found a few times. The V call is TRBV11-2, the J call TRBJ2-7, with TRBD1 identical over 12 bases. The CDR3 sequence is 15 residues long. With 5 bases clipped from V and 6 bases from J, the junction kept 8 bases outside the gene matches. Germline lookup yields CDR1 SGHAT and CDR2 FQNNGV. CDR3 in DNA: TGTGCCAGCAGCGCCTACCGGGACAGGGGGCCCGAGCAGTACTTC. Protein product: CASSAYRDRGPEQYF.

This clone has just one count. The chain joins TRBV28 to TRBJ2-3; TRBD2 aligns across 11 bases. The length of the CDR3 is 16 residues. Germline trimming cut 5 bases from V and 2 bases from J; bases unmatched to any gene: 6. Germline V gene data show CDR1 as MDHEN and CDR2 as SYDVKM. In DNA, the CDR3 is TGTGCCAGCAGTCTAGCGGGGGGCGGGAACACAGATACGCAGTATTTT. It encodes CASSLAGGGNTDTQYF. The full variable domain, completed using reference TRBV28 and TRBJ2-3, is DVKVTQSSRYLVKRTGEKVFLECVQDMDHENMFWYRQDPGLGLRLIYFSYDVKMKEKGDIPEGYSVSREKKERFSLILESASTNQTSMYLCASSLAGGGNTDTQYFGPGTRLTVL.

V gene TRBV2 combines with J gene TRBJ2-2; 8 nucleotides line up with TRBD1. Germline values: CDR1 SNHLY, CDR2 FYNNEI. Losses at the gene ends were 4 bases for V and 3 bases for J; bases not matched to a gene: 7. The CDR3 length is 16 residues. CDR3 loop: CASSAGQGGHTGELFF. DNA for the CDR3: TGTGCCAGCAGTGCCGGACAGGGTGGTCACACCGGGGAGCTGTTTTTT.

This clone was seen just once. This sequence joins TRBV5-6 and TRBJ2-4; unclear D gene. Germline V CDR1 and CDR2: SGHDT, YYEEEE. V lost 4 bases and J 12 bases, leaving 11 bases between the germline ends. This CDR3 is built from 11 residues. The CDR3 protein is CASSLGYDQYF. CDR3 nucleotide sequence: TGTGCCAGCAGCCTAGGTTACGATCAGTACTTC.

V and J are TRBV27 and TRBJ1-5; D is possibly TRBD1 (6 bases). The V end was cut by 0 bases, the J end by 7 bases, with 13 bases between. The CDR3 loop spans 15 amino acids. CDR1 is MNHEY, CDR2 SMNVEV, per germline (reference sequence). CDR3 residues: CASSLSKGGGQPQHF. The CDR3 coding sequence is TGTGCCAGCAGTTTATCGAAAGGGGGGGGGCAGCCCCAGCATTTT.

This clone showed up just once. CDR3 region: CASSPDQNYEQYF. Here the CDR3 DNA reads TGTGCCAGCTCACCTGACCAAAACTACGAGCAGTACTTC. The J gene is TRBJ2-7, the V gene TRBV18; D remains ambiguous. CDR3 size: 13 residues. Trimming left V 3 bases short and J 3 bases short, with 9 bases between. Germline-derived CDR1 and CDR2 are KGHSH and LQKENI.

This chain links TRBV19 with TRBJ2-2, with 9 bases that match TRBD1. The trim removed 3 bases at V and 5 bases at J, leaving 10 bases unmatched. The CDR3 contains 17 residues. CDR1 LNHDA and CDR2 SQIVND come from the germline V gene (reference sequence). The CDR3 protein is CASSMRDREAKTGELFF. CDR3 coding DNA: TGTGCCAGTAGTATGCGGGACAGGGAGGCCAAGACCGGGGAGCTGTTTTTT.

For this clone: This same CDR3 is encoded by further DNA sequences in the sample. The CDR3 region has the DNA TGTGCCAGCAGTTTACGCCCGGGTTTGAACACTGAAGCTTTCTTT. Encoded protein: CASSLRPGLNTEAFF. The chain uses TRBV27 and TRBJ1-1; D call uncertain. CDR1 and CDR2 from the germline V gene are MNHEY and SMNVEV (reference sequence). The CDR3 runs to 15 residues. Trimming stripped 2 bases from V and 0 bases from J, with 10 bases between.

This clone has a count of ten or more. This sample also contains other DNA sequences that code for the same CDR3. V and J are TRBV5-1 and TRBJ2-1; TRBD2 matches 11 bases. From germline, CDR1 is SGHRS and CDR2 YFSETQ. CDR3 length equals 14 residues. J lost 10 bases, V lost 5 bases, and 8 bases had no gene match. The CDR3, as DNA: TGCGCCAGCAGTTCCGGGCTAGCGGGAGGCGAGCAGTTCTTC. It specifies CASSSGLAGGEQFF.